This is a list of T cell receptor beta chains from one sample in a study of T cell responses to AZD1222 COVID-19 vaccine. Using immunoSEQ multiplex PCR, the repertoire was profiled, and TCRdb retains in-frame clones only, with some absent. The data contain approximately 160,000 clones, 90% of them singletons. Sequences were derived from peripheral blood, sampled on day 0 of AZD1222 vaccination. The receptors originated from an adult in good health. CDR3s include the opening cysteine and the closing phenylalanine or tryptophan.

j_call | v_call | cdr3_aa
TRBJ2-3 | TRBV24-1 | CATSDPGQGGDTQYF
TRBJ2-7 | TRBV2 | CTDCYEQYF
TRBJ1-1 | TRBV9 | CASSQGDTEAFF
TRBJ2-7 | TRBV27 | CASSPLGGGSYEQYF
TRBJ2-2 | TRBV5-5 | CASSPAPGHTGELFF
TRBJ2-1 | TRBV6-2/TRBV6-3 | CASSYRRTEGEQFF
TRBJ2-7 | TRBV9 | CASSGREASYEQYF
TRBJ2-1 | TRBV9 | CASSVRLGTSEQFF
TRBJ2-5 | TRBV27 | CASSGRAQETQYF
TRBJ2-3 | TRBV7-6 | CASSLGSGGPTDTQYF
TRBJ2-3 | TRBV6-6 | CASSSAGSDTQYF
TRBJ1-4 | TRBV7-2 | CASSLGDRRGEKLFF
TRBJ1-3 | TRBV10-3 | CATMDVASGNTIYF
TRBJ2-7 | TRBV10-1 | CASTKTRDRVYEQYF
TRBJ1-4 | TRBV6-5 | CASSYSTGIEKLFF
TRBJ1-4 | TRBV19 | CASSSDRGGEKLFF
TRBJ2-7 | TRBV4-3 | CASSQGAKQYF
TRBJ1-6 | TRBV7-9 | CASSIGTGTYNSPLHF
TRBJ2-2 | TRBV4-2 | CASSQEAQGYTGELFF
TRBJ1-2 | TRBV5-3 | CARSLAEKPYGYTF
TRBJ2-1 | TRBV15 | CATSREVLAGGISYNEQFF
TRBJ1-6 | TRBV6-2/TRBV6-3 | CASSSHRTGESSYNSPLHF
TRBJ1-2 | TRBV7-8 | CASSLMEGGTDYGYTF
TRBJ2-3 | TRBV7-3 | CASSLLTLGSAGTDTQYF
TRBJ1-2 | TRBV2 | CASRSDRDYGYTF
TRBJ1-2 | TRBV29-1 | CSARALSSYGYTF
TRBJ1-2 | TRBV5-4 | CASSERQGGGYGYTF
TRBJ2-7 | TRBV6-5 | CASSWDPLGEQYF
TRBJ2-7 | TRBV7-2 | CASSLVGGHHYEQYF
TRBJ2-3 | TRBV24-1 | CATSDPGGNRADTQYF
TRBJ1-3 | TRBV7-2 | CASSSPQDSGNTIYF
TRBJ1-2 | TRBV4-3 | CASSQQQGIRRGYTF
TRBJ2-1 | TRBV27 | CASSPPGLAGAYNEQFF
TRBJ2-2 | TRBV2 | CASSFFLDSWTGELFF
TRBJ2-2 | TRBV27 | CASSSGLNTGELFF
TRBJ1-1 | TRBV19 | CASSTGMNTEAFF
TRBJ1-2 | TRBV7-2 | CASSLRDRVNYGYTF
TRBJ2-7 | TRBV7-2 | CASSLGSPLTGYEQYF
TRBJ1-2 | TRBV19 | CASSNPDRVGYGYTF
TRBJ1-1 | TRBV7-9 | CASSLGFFGNYTEAFF
TRBJ1-2 | TRBV14 | CASSREGNRGRVYGYTF
TRBJ1-4 | TRBV27 | CASSFRGEKLFF
TRBJ1-3 | TRBV6-5 | CASSSPGSGNTIYF
TRBJ1-1 | TRBV6-5 | CASSYPDRVEAFF
TRBJ1-1 | TRBV11-2 | CASSTGGQGFRAFF
TRBJ2-2 | TRBV18 | CASSQGLAGNTGELFF
TRBJ2-7 | TRBV5-5 | CASSLGDTPYSPYEQYF
TRBJ2-4 | TRBV5-6 | CASSPGQGRGIQYF
TRBJ1-2 | TRBV2 | CASSDPGTANYGYTF
TRBJ2-5 | TRBV2 | CASRGRGETQYF